Below are 9 T cell receptor beta chains sequenced from a single sample in a study of PD-1 blockade in classical Hodgkin lymphoma. Repertoires were generated with immunoSEQ multiplex PCR, while TCRdb's copy carries only in-frame clones and drops some. The sample lists roughly 50,000 clones; 86% were seen once. Specified time point: cycle 4 day 1 (C4D1), after more than 5 weeks of nivolumab. All patients relapsed after autologous stem cell transplantation, and brentuximab vedotin exposure varied. Specimen: peripheral blood mononuclear cells (PBMCs), collected before the fourth cycle of nivolumab. The receptor set was obtained from a human donor with classical Hodgkin lymphoma.

This clone occurred once. The rearrangement links TRBV2 to TRBJ2-5; the D gene is possibly TRBD2 (6 bases). Per the germline V gene, CDR1 is SNHLY and CDR2 is FYNNEI. Trimming left V 0 bases short and J 5 bases short, with 13 bases between. The CDR3 is made up of 15 amino acids. This CDR3 reads CASSEALGLAETQYF. CDR3 in DNA: TGTGCCAGCAGTGAAGCGCTTGGGCTAGCGGAGACCCAGTACTTC.

This clone was seen a single time. This chain links TRBV7-7 with TRBJ2-1; D may be TRBD2 (5 bases). Germline V gives CDR1 SSHAT, CDR2 FNYEAQ (reference sequence). Trimming shortened V by 5 bases and J by 8 bases, and 16 bases separated the two germline ends. The CDR3 has 14 residues. The CDR3 DNA follows: TGTGCCAGCAGCCCCCAGCGGTTTAACTATGAGCAGTTCTTC. As protein: CASSPQRFNYEQFF.

The chain joins TRBV11-2 to TRBJ1-5; no clear D. The CDR3 runs to 17 residues. The V gene lost 0 bases and the J gene lost 0 bases, with 12 bases spanning the gap. Germline V gene lookup returns CDR1 SGHAT and CDR2 FQNNGV. CDR3 sequence (DNA): TGTGCCAGCAGCTTAGATGACCCCCTATATAGCAATCAGCCCCAGCATTTT. Translation: CASSLDDPLYSNQPQHF.

The chain combines TRBV2 with TRBJ2-7, with TRBD1 matching 7 bases. In germline, CDR1 is SNHLY, CDR2 FYNNEI. V gave up 7 bases and J gave up 4 bases; unmatched junction bases: 10. CDR3 length equals 14 residues. The chain's CDR3 is CASNTPQGWYEQYF. The DNA for the CDR3 is TGTGCCAGCAACACCCCACAGGGGTGGTACGAGCAGTACTTC.

The chain is built from TRBV19 and TRBJ2-7, with 11 bases that match TRBD1. Per the germline V gene, CDR1 is LNHDA and CDR2 is SQIVND (reference sequence). Trimming took 4 bases from V and 1 from J; bases not matched to a gene: 3. CDR3 length: 15 residues. CDR3 DNA sequence: TGTGCCAGTAGTACCGGGACAGGGGGATCCTACGAGCAGTACTTC. It is translated as CASSTGTGGSYEQYF. Drawing the rest from reference TRBV19 and TRBJ2-7, the complete variable domain is DGGITQSPKYLFRKEGQNVTLSCEQNLNHDAMYWYRQDPGQGLRLIYYSQIVNDFQKGDIAEGYSVSREKKESFPLTVTSAQKNPTAFYLCASSTGTGGSYEQYFGPGTRLTVT.

The chain carries TRBV2 and TRBJ2-7; TRBD1 aligns across 9 bases. CDR3 length equals 14 residues. After removal of 7 bases from V and 2 bases from J, the junction contained 6 bases not matched to a gene. The germline V gene has CDR1 SNHLY and CDR2 FYNNEI. CDR3 loop: CASKQGALTYEQYF. DNA for the CDR3: TGTGCCAGCAAACAGGGGGCCTTAACCTACGAGCAGTACTTC.

The rearrangement links TRBV2 to TRBJ2-3, with D tentatively TRBD2 (6 bases). Between the trimmed V and J ends, which lost 4 bases and 5 bases, there was a span of 16 bases. CDR1 and CDR2 from the germline V gene are SNHLY and FYNNEI. This CDR3 contains 15 residues. CDR3 sequence reads: CASSGTTRVLDTQYF. CDR3 sequence (DNA): TGTGCCAGCAGTGGGACTACTAGAGTGTTAGATACGCAGTATTTT.

V is TRBV11-3 and J is TRBJ2-1; TRBD2 matches 7 bases. V gave up 4 bases and J gave up 5 bases; unmatched junction bases: 14. This CDR3 has 17 residues. Germline-derived CDR1 and CDR2 are SGHNT and YENEEA. As DNA, the CDR3 is TGTGCCAGCAGCTCAGAGTCTAGGATAGCGGGCGACAATGAGCAGTTCTTC. Translation gives CASSSESRIAGDNEQFF. The whole variable domain, filled in from reference TRBV11-3 and TRBJ2-1, reads EAGVVQSPRYKIIEKKQPVAFWCNPISGHNTLYWYLQNLGQGPELLIRYENEEAVDDSQLPKDRFSAERLKGVDSTLKIQPAELGDSAVYLCASSSESRIAGDNEQFFGPGTRLTVL.

This chain joins TRBV4-2 and TRBJ2-4, with 7 bases identical to TRBD1. J gave up 0 bases and V 6 bases, and 8 bases lay outside the gene matches. This CDR3 is 16 amino acids long. CDR1 is LGHNA, CDR2 YNFKEQ, per germline. This chain's CDR3 is CASSLTPGGAKNIQYF. The CDR3 DNA is TGTGCCAGCAGTCTTACTCCAGGGGGAGCCAAAAACATTCAGTACTTC.